This T cell receptor (beta chain) is from a study of control samples from healthy donors and cancer patients. Looked up from germline, CDR1 is SNHLY and CDR2 is FYNNEI. V was shortened by 8 bases and J by 2 bases, with 10 bases between the two germline ends. CDR3 size: 13 residues. Some clones are missing from TCRdb's copy, which holds only in-frame ones; the method was immunoSEQ multiplex PCR. The sample records 35,000 to 50,000 clones, roughly 86% being singletons. Sequences were obtained from PBMCs. This clonotype was obtained from a woman in her sixties with lung cancer. The rearrangement links TRBV2 to TRBJ2-1; no definite D call. CDR3 sequence (DNA): TGTGCCAGCCGGACGGCTACCTACAATGAGCAGTTCTTC. It codes for CASRTATYNEQFF.